The next 27 T cell receptor beta chains were all read from a single sample in a study of T-cell reconstitution after alpha-beta-depleted transplantation in children. Unique molecular identifiers were used to barcode this TCRbeta library. MiXCR, applied by TCRdb to the PCR reads, yields one record per CDR3 protein. The table records around 450,000 distinct CDR3 sequences, 15% to 20% of them present only once. The source was PBMCs, mostly from graft donor cells, collected 360 days after TCRalphabeta/CD19-depleted stem cell transplant. Source of these receptors: a boy in the first two years of life who had a stem cell transplant for Wiskott-Aldrich syndrome, so the T cells may come from the graft donor.

This clonotype was seen a handful of times. CDR3 bases: TGTGCCAGCAGCTCATTCAGTTACGAGCAGTACTTC. Its protein product is CASSSFSYEQYF. V usage is TRBV5-7 and J usage is TRBJ2-7; D call uncertain. TRBV5-7 is sorted into the ORF group, with uncertain function. The V end was cut by 3 bases, the J end by 4 bases, with 8 bases between. The CDR3 is made up of 12 amino acids.

This clonotype has just a few counts. The chain recombines TRBV6-1 with TRBJ1-3; D gene uncertain. V gave up 7 bases and J gave up 2 bases, with 12 bases separating them. The CDR3 contains 14 residues. Looked up from germline, CDR1 is MNHNS and CDR2 is SASEGT. CDR3 protein: CASTLVRAGNTIYF. CDR3 nucleotide sequence: TGTGCCAGCACCTTAGTAAGAGCTGGAAACACCATATATTTT.

This clonotype appeared a few times. V gene TRBV27 combines with J gene TRBJ2-1; D unclear. CDR3 length equals 16 residues. CDR1 MNHEY and CDR2 SMNVEV come from the germline V gene (reference sequence). V lost 5 bases and J 4 bases, leaving 18 bases between the germline ends. The CDR3 loop is CASSLYSRVSYNEQFF. The CDR3, as DNA: TGTGCCAGCAGTCTTTATTCTAGGGTGTCGTACAATGAGCAGTTCTTC.

This clonotype was seen a few times. V usage is TRBV20-1 and J usage is TRBJ2-3, with TRBD2 matching 10 bases. The CDR3 has 17 amino acids. Trimming removed 3 bases from V and 3 bases from J; junction bases left unmatched: 12. Germline CDR1 DFQATT, CDR2 SNEGSKA (reference sequence). DNA for the CDR3: TGCAGTGCTAGGGTTAGCGGGAGGATTCCCTATACAGATACGCAGTATTTT. Translated, it gives CSARVSGRIPYTDTQYF.

This clonotype turned up a few times. The V gene is TRBV12-3 or TRBV12-4, the J gene TRBJ2-1, with 16 bases aligning to TRBD2. The CDR3 runs to 20 residues. After removal of 6 bases from V and 0 bases from J, the junction contained 11 bases not matched to a gene. The CDR3 coding sequence is TGTGCCAGCAGCTCCTACGCCGGGACTAGCGGGAGGGCCTCCTACAATGAGCAGTTCTTC. This sequence encodes CASSSYAGTSGRASYNEQFF.

This clonotype was found a few times. The rearrangement links TRBV5-1 to TRBJ2-7, with D perhaps matching TRBD2 (9 bases). V lost 3 bases and J lost 2, with 30 bases in between. The CDR3 runs to 20 residues. CDR1 SGHRS and CDR2 YFSETQ come from the germline V gene. Here the CDR3 reads CASSSTGALLAGEKAYEQYF. Written as DNA, the CDR3 is TGCGCCAGCAGCTCGACAGGGGCCCTCTTAGCGGGAGAGAAGGCCTACGAGCAGTACTTC.

This clonotype appeared a few times. The chain carries TRBV11-1 and TRBJ2-1; TRBD2 matches at 8 bases. The CDR3 runs to 18 residues. In germline, CDR1 is SGHAT, CDR2 FQDESV (reference sequence). Unmatched junction bases numbered 16, after V lost 2 bases and J lost 7 bases. The CDR3 loop is CASSLRSKFAGGRNEQFF. The CDR3 DNA reads TGTGCCAGCAGCTTAAGGTCGAAATTTGCGGGGGGCCGAAATGAGCAGTTCTTC.

This clonotype has a handful of counts. This chain connects TRBV3-1 to TRBJ2-3, with 14 bases lining up with TRBD2. J was trimmed by 5 bases and V by 3 bases; bases with no gene match: 7. Looked up from germline, CDR1 is LGHDT and CDR2 is YNNKEL (reference sequence). CDR3 length: 17 amino acids. The CDR3 is CASSQRGGLAGVDTQYF. CDR3 in DNA: TGTGCCAGCAGCCAGAGGGGGGGACTAGCGGGGGTAGATACGCAGTATTTT.

This clonotype has only a few counts. This rearrangement joins TRBV4-1 to TRBJ2-3; D unresolved. The CDR3 has 14 amino acids. V dropped 2 bases and J dropped 8 bases, with 14 bases sitting between them. Germline CDR1 MGHRA, CDR2 YSYEKL. CDR3 coding DNA: TGCGCCAGCAGCCAAATGAAGGCACTTCTTACGCAGTATTTT. Protein sequence: CASSQMKALLTQYF.

The chain employs TRBV6-2 or TRBV6-3 and TRBJ1-2; D is uncertain. Germline CDR1 reads MNHEY; CDR2 reads SVGEGT. This CDR3 comprises 14 residues. V gave up 2 bases and J gave up 4 bases, with 11 bases separating them. The CDR3: CASSYGHQGYGYTF. For the CDR3, the DNA is TGTGCCAGCAGTTACGGTCATCAAGGCTATGGCTACACCTTC.

The CDR3 nucleotides read TGTGCCAGCAGGACAGGTTTGGACACTGAAGCTTTCTTT. Translated, it gives CASRTGLDTEAFF. The chain links TRBV7-9 to TRBJ1-1; TRBD1 is a possible D gene (6 bases). Germline V gene data show CDR1 as SEHNR and CDR2 as FQNEAQ (reference sequence). CDR3 length equals 13 residues. Trimming cost V 6 bases and J 3 bases, with 11 bases left between them.

This sequence joins TRBV2 and TRBJ2-7; D possibly matches TRBD1 or TRBD2 (5 bases each). The V gene lost 2 bases and the J gene lost 4 bases, with 18 bases spanning the gap. CDR3 size: 16 residues. CDR1 is SNHLY, CDR2 FYNNEI, per germline. CDR3 sequence (DNA): TGTGCCAGCAGTGAAAAAGAAGGGGTACGGGGTTACGAGCAGTACTTC. This translates into CASSEKEGVRGYEQYF.

The rearrangement joins TRBV7-2 to TRBJ2-5; D possibly corresponds to TRBD1 (5 bases). Trimming pared 8 bases from V and 2 bases from J, leaving 9 bases between. Germline V gene sequence: CDR1 SGHTA, CDR2 FQGNSA. This CDR3 spans 12 amino acids. The CDR3 DNA is TGTGCCAGCTCGACAGATCAAGAGACCCAGTACTTC. Protein sequence: CASSTDQETQYF.

This clonotype has a count of ten or more. The chain combines TRBV6-5 with TRBJ1-1, with 8 nucleotides matching TRBD1. The CDR3 runs 14 residues. CDR1 is MNHEY, CDR2 SVGAGI, per germline. The V gene end was trimmed by 7 bases and the J gene end by 1 base; junction bases not matched to a gene: 5. CDR3 sequence: CASKKTGGNTEAFF. The CDR3 nucleotides read TGTGCCAGCAAAAAAACAGGGGGGAACACTGAAGCTTTCTTT.

This clonotype was observed many times. The CDR3 reads CASSLAVSYEQYF. CDR3 sequence (DNA): TGCGCCAGCAGCTTGGCTGTAAGCTACGAGCAGTACTTC. The chain is built from TRBV5-1 and TRBJ2-7; D uncertain. This CDR3 spans 13 amino acids. V was shortened by 0 bases and J by 3 bases, with 7 bases between the two germline ends. Germline CDR1 reads SGHRS; CDR2 reads YFSETQ.

This clonotype was counted between two and nine times. J is TRBJ2-1 and V is TRBV5-1; 8 bases align to TRBD2. V was pared by 4 bases and J by 1 base, with 10 bases of the junction left unmatched. CDR1 and CDR2 (germline): SGHRS, YFSETQ. The CDR3 sequence is 17 residues long. This CDR3 reads CASSRGEGLGSYNEQFF. The CDR3 DNA follows: TGCGCCAGCAGCCGGGGGGAGGGACTAGGGTCCTACAATGAGCAGTTCTTC.

There are a few counts of this clonotype. The chain joins TRBV6-5 to TRBJ2-7, with D perhaps matching TRBD1 or TRBD2 (5 bases each). Germline-derived CDR1 and CDR2 are MNHEY and SVGAGI. The length of the CDR3 is 16 residues. Trimming shortened V by 0 bases and J by 0 bases, and 12 bases separated the two germline ends. CDR3 in DNA: TGTGCCAGCAGTTACTCCTTGGGGACCCGCTCCTACGAGCAGTACTTC. Its translation: CASSYSLGTRSYEQYF.

This rearrangement joins TRBV15 to TRBJ2-7, with D unresolved. Between the trimmed V and J ends, which lost 5 bases and 4 bases, there was a span of 15 bases. Per the germline V gene, CDR1 is LNHNV and CDR2 is YYDKDF (reference sequence). The CDR3 contains 14 residues. As DNA, the CDR3 is TGTGCCACCAGCTTGGGAAGGCGCTTGTACGAGCAGTACTTC. Protein: CATSLGRRLYEQYF.

This clonotype came up a few times. The chain combines TRBV10-3 with TRBJ2-7; tentatively, D is TRBD2 (5 bases). This CDR3 is built from 13 residues. The ends were cut back, 6 bases at V and 5 bases at J, with 14 bases in the middle. Germline CDR1 and CDR2: ENHRY and SYGVKD. The CDR3 DNA is TGTGCCATCAGCTTCCTAGGGAGCAACGAGCAGTACTTC. This translates into CAISFLGSNEQYF.

This clonotype came up a few times. This chain connects TRBV7-8 to TRBJ2-7; 8 bases match TRBD2. Trimming cost V 3 bases and J 3 bases; bases outside gene matches: 7. Germline V CDR1 and CDR2: SGHVS, FQNEAQ. The length of the CDR3 is 15 residues. CDR3: CASSFGVGLGYEQYF. CDR3 DNA: TGTGCCAGCAGCTTTGGGGTGGGACTAGGCTACGAGCAGTACTTC.

This clonotype occurred a few times. J is TRBJ2-1 and V is TRBV29-1; 9 bases line up with TRBD1. With V trimmed by 3 bases and J by 2 bases, 5 bases remained unmatched. The germline V gene has CDR1 SQVTM and CDR2 ANQGSEA. This CDR3 comprises 15 residues. The chain's CDR3 is CSVDLRDRAYNEQFF. CDR3 DNA: TGCAGCGTTGACCTTCGGGACAGGGCCTACAATGAGCAGTTCTTC.

The V call is TRBV2, the J call TRBJ1-1; no firm D call. The CDR3 runs 14 residues. Germline V gives CDR1 SNHLY, CDR2 FYNNEI. V dropped 10 bases and J dropped 1 base, with 16 bases sitting between them. CDR3 sequence: CAIEGPEKNTEAFF. CDR3 DNA sequence: TGTGCCATCGAAGGTCCAGAGAAGAACACTGAAGCTTTCTTT.

The genes are TRBV4-3 and TRBJ2-5; D ambiguous. There are 13 residues in the CDR3. Between the trimmed V and J ends, which lost 4 bases and 1 base, there was a span of 7 bases. Germline CDR1 reads LGHNA; CDR2 reads YSLEER. The CDR3 DNA reads as TGCGCCAGCAGCCTCGAGCCCCAAGAGACCCAGTACTTC. Translation gives CASSLEPQETQYF.

The V call is TRBV6-1, the J call TRBJ2-7; 9 positions agree with TRBD1. Germline loops: CDR1 MNHNS, CDR2 SASEGT. The V and J ends lost 5 bases and 2 bases, in that order; junction bases with no gene match: 4. The CDR3 is made up of 14 amino acids. The CDR3 sequence is CASSRQGDTYEQYF. The DNA of the CDR3 is TGTGCCAGCAGTCGACAGGGGGATACCTACGAGCAGTACTTC.

The J gene is TRBJ2-1, the V gene TRBV29-1; D possibly corresponds to TRBD1 (5 bases). This CDR3 is built from 15 residues. Trimming took 3 bases from V and 5 from J, leaving 17 bases between them. Germline lookup yields CDR1 SQVTM and CDR2 ANQGSEA. DNA for the CDR3: TGCAGCGTTGAGGATAGGCGCCGGACACACAATGAGCAGTTCTTC. This codes for CSVEDRRRTHNEQFF.

The chain combines TRBV2 with TRBJ2-7, with D uncertain. Per germline, CDR1 SNHLY and CDR2 FYNNEI. The CDR3 consists of 13 residues. V was pared by 2 bases and J by 4 bases, with 9 bases between. CDR3 DNA sequence: TGTGCCAGCAGTGAACAGGCCTTATACGAGCAGTACTTC. Its protein product is CASSEQALYEQYF.

Many counts were recorded for this clonotype. The chain recombines TRBV7-4 with TRBJ2-7, with 8 bases identical to TRBD1. Germline CDR1 reads SGHVT; CDR2 reads SQSDAQ. J gave up 5 bases and V 7 bases, and 19 bases lay outside the gene matches. The CDR3 consists of 17 residues. Here the CDR3 reads CASTRRAGRGLFHEQYF. As DNA, the CDR3 is TGTGCCAGCACCCGACGGGCGGGCAGGGGGCTTTTCCACGAGCAGTACTTC. Supplemented by reference TRBV7-4 and TRBJ2-7, the full variable domain reads GAGVSQSPRYKVAKRGRDVALRCDSISGHVTLYWYRQTLGQGSEVLTYSQSDAQRDKSGRPSGRFSAERPERSVSTLKIQRTEQGDSAVYLCASTRRAGRGLFHEQYFGPGTRLTVT.